This T cell receptor beta chain was captured in a study of shared clonotypes between healthy human individuals. CD45RO-negative, CCR7-positively selected cells formed the naive CD8 fraction, excluding terminally differentiated effector memory CD45RA+ cells. The junction had 8 bases not matched to a gene; V was cut back by 3 bases and J by 6 bases. The germline V gene has CDR1 MDHEN and CDR2 SYDVKM. The CDR3 length is 17 residues. Clones were sequenced by immunoSEQ multiplex PCR, and TCRdb holds only the in-frame ones, with some missing. The table has 2 million to 2.5 million clones, about 92% seen once.

The sample was naive CD8+ T cells from PBMCs. The source of this sequence is a man aged 18 to 35 in good health. Some clones in this sample may be carry-over from other donors' samples. The V gene is TRBV28, the J gene TRBJ1-4, with 12 bases matching TRBD1. The CDR3 region is CASSFAGQGAIDEKLFF. The CDR3 nucleotides read TGTGCCAGCAGTTTCGCGGGACAGGGGGCCATTGATGAAAAACTGTTTTTT.